This TCR beta chain was profiled in a study of control samples from healthy donors and cancer patients. CDR3 length: 15 residues. Germline V gene data show CDR1 as SGHTA and CDR2 as FQGNSA. Trimming stripped 1 base from V and 7 bases from J, with 11 bases between. This clone occurred a few times. Profiled with immunoSEQ multiplex PCR; TCRdb holds only in-frame clones, not every one. The data show 90,000 to 140,000 clones, under 90% seen once. The specimen was blood. This TCR came from a woman aged 50 to 60 in good health. The chain recombines TRBV7-2 with TRBJ1-6, with unresolved D. The CDR3 loop reads CASSLGPVQNSPLHF. In nucleotides, the CDR3 is TGTGCCAGCAGCTTAGGTCCGGTCCAGAATTCACCCCTCCACTTT.